This TCR beta chain was identified during a study of T cell responses to AZD1222 COVID-19 vaccine. V lost 11 bases, J lost 5 bases, and 18 bases lay in between. The CDR3 consists of 13 residues. Germline CDR1 is MDHEN and CDR2 is SYDVKM. A few counts support this clone. Its antigen is unknown. Study-wide results and limits: Clonal diversity was possibly underestimated, and the donors were mostly white British, with more females.

Produced via immunoSEQ multiplex PCR; TCRdb's table is partial and in-frame only. In the table there are about 120,000 clones, about nine tenths of which are singletons. The sequence came from an adult in good health. The input for sequencing was peripheral blood, taken on day 0 of AZD1222 vaccination. The chain employs TRBV28 and TRBJ1-1; no definite D call. The CDR3 sequence is CACRHQPGTEAFF. The CDR3 nucleotides read TGTGCCTGCCGACACCAACCGGGGACTGAAGCTTTCTTT.